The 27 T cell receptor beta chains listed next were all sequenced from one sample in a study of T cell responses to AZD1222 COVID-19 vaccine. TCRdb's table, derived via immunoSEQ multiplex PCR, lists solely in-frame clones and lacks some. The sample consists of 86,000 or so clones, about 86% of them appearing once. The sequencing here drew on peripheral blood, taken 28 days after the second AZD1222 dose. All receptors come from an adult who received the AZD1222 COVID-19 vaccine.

The chain's CDR3 is CSVDGSRQGSQYF. In DNA form, the CDR3 reads TGCAGCGTGGATGGAAGCAGACAGGGCTCGCAGTACTTC. The J gene is TRBJ2-7, the V gene TRBV29-1, with 7 bases aligning to TRBD1. V lost 6 bases to trimming and J lost 9 bases; unmatched junction nucleotides: 14. This CDR3 spans 13 amino acids. The V gene's germline CDR1 is SQVTM and CDR2 ANQGSEA.

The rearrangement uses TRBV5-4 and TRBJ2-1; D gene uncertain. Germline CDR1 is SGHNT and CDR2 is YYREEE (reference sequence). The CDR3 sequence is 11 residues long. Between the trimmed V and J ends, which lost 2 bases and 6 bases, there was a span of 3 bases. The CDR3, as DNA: TGTGCCAGCAGCTTCATCAATGAGCAGTTCTTC. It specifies CASSFINEQFF.

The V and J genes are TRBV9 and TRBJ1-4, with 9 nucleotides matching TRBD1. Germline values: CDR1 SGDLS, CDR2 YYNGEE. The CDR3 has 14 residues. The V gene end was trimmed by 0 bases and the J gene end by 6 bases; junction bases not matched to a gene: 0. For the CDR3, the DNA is TGTGCCAGCAGCGTAGGGACAGGGGATGAAAAACTGTTTTTT. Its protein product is CASSVGTGDEKLFF.

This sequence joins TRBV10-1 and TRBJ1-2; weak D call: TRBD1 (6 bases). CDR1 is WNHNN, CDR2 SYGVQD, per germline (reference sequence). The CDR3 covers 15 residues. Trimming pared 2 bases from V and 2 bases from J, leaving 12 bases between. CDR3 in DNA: TGCGCCAGCAGTGAGATAGCAGGGGAAAACTATGGCTACACCTTC. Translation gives CASSEIAGENYGYTF.

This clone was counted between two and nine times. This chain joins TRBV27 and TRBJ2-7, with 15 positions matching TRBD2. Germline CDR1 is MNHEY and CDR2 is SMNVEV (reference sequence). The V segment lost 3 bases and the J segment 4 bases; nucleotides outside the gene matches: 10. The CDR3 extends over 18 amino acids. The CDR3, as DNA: TGTGCCAGCAGTTTGGGACTAGCGGGAGGCCGCGAGGTTTACGAGCAGTACTTC. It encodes CASSLGLAGGREVYEQYF.

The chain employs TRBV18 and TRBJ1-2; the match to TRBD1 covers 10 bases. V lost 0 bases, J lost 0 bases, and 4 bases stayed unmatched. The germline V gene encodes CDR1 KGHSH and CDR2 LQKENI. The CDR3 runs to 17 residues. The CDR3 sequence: CASSPPGQGPTNYGYTF. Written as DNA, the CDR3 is TGTGCCAGCTCACCACCGGGACAGGGGCCCACTAACTATGGCTACACCTTC.

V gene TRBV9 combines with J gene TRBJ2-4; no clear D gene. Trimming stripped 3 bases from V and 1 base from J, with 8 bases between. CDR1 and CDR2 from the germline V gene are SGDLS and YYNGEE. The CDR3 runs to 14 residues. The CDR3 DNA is TGTGCCAGCAGCGGCGATTGGGCCAAAAACATTCAGTACTTC. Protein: CASSGDWAKNIQYF.

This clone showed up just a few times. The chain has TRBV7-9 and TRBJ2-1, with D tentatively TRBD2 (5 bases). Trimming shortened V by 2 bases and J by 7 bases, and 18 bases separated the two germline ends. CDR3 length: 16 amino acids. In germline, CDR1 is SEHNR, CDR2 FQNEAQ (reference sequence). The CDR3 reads CASSLIGVSPRNEQFF. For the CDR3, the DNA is TGTGCCAGCAGCTTAATCGGGGTCAGCCCACGAAATGAGCAGTTCTTC.

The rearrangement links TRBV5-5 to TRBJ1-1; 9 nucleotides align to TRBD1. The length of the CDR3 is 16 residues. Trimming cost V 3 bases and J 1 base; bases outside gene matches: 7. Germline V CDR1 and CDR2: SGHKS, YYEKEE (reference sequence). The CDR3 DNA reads TGTGCCAGCAGCTGGGGGACAGGGAGGGAGAACACTGAAGCTTTCTTT. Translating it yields CASSWGTGRENTEAFF.

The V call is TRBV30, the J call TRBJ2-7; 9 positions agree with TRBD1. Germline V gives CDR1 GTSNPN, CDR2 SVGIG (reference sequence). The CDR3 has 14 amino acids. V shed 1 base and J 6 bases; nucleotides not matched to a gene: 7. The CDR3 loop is CAWSAGQGRGEQYF. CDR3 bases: TGTGCCTGGAGTGCAGGACAGGGGAGAGGCGAGCAGTACTTC.

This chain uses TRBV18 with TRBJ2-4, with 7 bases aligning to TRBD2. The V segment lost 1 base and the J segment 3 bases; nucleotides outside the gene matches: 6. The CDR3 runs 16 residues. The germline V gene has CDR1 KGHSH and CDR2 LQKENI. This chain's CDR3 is CASSPREGRGKNIQYF. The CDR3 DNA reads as TGTGCCAGCTCACCACGGGAGGGCCGGGGCAAAAACATTCAGTACTTC.

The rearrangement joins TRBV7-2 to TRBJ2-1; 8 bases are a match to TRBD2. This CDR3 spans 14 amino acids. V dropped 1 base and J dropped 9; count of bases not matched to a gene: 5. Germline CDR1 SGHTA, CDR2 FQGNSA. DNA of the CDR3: TGTGCCAGCAGCTTAGACGGGAGGGAGGGTGAGCAGTTCTTC. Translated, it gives CASSLDGREGEQFF.

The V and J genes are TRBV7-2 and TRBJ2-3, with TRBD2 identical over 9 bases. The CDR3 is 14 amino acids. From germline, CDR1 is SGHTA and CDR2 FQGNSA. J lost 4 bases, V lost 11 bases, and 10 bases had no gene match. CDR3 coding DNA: TGTGCCTCCGGCAGGCGGGAGGGTGCAGATACGCAGTATTTT. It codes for CASGRREGADTQYF.

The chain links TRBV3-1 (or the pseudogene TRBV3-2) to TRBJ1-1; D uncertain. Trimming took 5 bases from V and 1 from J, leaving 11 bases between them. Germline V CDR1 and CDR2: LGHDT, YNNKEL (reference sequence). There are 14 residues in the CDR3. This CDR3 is CASSLASENTEAFF. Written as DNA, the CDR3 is TGTGCCAGCAGCTTGGCGTCGGAGAACACTGAAGCTTTCTTT.

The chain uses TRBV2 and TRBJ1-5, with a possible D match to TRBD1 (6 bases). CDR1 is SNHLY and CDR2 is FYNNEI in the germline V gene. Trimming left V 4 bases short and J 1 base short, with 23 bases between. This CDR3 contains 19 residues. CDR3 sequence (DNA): TGTGCCAGCAGTGGAGACAGGTCCAGGGCCCTTCCCAGCAATCAGCCCCAGCATTTT. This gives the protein CASSGDRSRALPSNQPQHF.

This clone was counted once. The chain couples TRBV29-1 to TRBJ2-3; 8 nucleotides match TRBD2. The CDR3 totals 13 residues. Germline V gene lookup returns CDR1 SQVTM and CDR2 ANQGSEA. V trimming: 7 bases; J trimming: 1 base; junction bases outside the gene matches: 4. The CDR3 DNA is TGCAGCGCGGGGGGGCCGGGCACAGATACGCAGTATTTT. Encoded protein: CSAGGPGTDTQYF.

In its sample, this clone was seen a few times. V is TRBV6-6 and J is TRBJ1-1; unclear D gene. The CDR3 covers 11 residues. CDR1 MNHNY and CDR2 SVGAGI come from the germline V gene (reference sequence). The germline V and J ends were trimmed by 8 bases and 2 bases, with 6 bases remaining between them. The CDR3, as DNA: TGTGCCAGCCCAAGTAACACTGAAGCTTTCTTT. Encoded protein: CASPSNTEAFF.

DNA of the CDR3: TGTGCCAGCAGTTTCCAGGGGTGGATTGAAGCTTTCTTT. This translates into CASSFQGWIEAFF. The chain couples TRBV28 to TRBJ1-1; D is perhaps TRBD1 (6 bases). Germline CDR1 MDHEN, CDR2 SYDVKM. V was pared by 3 bases and J by 7 bases, with 12 bases between. The CDR3 totals 13 residues.

The CDR3 is CASSLLSGVQGTDTQYF. The CDR3 DNA sequence: TGTGCCAGCAGTCTCCTGAGCGGGGTTCAAGGCACAGATACGCAGTATTTT. The chain has TRBV28 and TRBJ2-3, with 7 nucleotides matching TRBD2. The CDR3 sequence is 17 residues long. Losses at the gene ends were 5 bases for V and 1 base for J; bases not matched to a gene: 12. Germline lookup yields CDR1 MDHEN and CDR2 SYDVKM.

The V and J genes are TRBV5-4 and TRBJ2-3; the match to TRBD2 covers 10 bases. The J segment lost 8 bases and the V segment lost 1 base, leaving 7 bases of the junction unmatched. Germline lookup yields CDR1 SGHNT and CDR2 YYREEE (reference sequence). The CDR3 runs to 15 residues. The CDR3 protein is CASSLSLAGDGTQYF. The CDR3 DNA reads TGTGCCAGCAGCTTGAGCCTAGCGGGAGACGGTACGCAGTATTTT.

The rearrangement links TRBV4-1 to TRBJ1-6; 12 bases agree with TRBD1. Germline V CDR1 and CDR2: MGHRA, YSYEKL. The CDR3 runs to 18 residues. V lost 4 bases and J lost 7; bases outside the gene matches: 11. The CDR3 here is CASSPGQGAWDRNSPLHF. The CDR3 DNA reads TGCGCCAGCAGCCCGGGACAGGGGGCTTGGGATAGGAATTCACCCCTCCACTTT.

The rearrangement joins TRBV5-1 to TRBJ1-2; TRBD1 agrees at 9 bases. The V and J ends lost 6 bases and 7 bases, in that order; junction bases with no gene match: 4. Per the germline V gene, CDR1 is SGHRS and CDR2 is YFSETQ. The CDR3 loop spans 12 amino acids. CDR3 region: CASIEDRGGYTF. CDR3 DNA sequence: TGCGCCAGCATAGAGGACAGGGGTGGCTACACCTTC. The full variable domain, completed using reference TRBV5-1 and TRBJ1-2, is KAGVTQTPRYLIKTRGQQVTLSCSPISGHRSVSWYQQTPGQGLQFLFEYFSETQRNKGNFPGRFSGRQFSNSRSEMNVSTLELGDSALYLCASIEDRGGYTFGSGTRLTVV.

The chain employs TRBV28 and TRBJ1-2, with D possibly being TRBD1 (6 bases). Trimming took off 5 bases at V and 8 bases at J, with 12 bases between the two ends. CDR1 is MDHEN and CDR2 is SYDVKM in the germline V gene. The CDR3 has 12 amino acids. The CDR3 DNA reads TGTGCCAGCAGTCAGACAGGTCCGGGCTACACCTTC. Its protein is CASSQTGPGYTF.

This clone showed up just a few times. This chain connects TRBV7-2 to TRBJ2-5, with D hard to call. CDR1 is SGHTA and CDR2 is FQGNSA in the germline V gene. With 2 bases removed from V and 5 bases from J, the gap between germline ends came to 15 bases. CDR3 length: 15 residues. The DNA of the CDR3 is TGTGCCAGCAGCTTAATCGCGAAGCCGGAGGAGACCCAGTACTTC. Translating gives CASSLIAKPEETQYF.

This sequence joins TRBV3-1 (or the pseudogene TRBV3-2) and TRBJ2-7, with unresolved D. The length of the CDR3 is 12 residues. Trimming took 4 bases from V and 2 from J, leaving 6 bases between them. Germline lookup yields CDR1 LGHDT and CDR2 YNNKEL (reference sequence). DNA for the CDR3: TGTGCCAGCAGCCGACGGGCCTACGAGCAGTACTTC. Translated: CASSRRAYEQYF.

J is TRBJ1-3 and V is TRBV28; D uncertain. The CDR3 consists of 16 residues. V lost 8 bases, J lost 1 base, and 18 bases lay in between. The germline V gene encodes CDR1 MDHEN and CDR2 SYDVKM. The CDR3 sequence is CASVLYAGGSGNTIYF. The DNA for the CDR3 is TGTGCCAGCGTCCTCTACGCAGGAGGGTCTGGAAACACCATATATTTT.

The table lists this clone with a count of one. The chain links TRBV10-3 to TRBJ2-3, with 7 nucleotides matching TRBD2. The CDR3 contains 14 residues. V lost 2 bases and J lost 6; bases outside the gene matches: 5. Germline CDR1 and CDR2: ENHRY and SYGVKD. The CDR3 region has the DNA TGTGCCATCAGTGAGGCGGGGGATCCGGATACGCAGTATTTT. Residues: CAISEAGDPDTQYF.